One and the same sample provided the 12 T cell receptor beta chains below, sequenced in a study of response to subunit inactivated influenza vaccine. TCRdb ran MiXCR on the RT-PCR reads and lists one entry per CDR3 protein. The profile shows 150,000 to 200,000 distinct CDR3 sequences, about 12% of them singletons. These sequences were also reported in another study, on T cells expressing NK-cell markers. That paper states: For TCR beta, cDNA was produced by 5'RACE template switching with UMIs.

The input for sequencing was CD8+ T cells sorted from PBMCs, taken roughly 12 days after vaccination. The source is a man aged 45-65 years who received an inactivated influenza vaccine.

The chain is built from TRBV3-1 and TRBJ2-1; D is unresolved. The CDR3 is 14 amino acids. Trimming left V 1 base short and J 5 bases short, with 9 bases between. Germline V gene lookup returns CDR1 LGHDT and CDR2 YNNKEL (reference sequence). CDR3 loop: CASSQGTPNNEQFF. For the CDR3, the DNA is TGTGCCAGCAGCCAAGGGACGCCCAACAATGAGCAGTTCTTC.

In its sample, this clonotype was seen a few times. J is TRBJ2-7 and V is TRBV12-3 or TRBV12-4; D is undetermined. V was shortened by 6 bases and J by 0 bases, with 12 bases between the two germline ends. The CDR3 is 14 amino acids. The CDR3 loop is CASRNSRSSYEQYF. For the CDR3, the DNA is TGTGCCAGCAGGAACAGCCGGAGCTCCTACGAGCAGTACTTC.

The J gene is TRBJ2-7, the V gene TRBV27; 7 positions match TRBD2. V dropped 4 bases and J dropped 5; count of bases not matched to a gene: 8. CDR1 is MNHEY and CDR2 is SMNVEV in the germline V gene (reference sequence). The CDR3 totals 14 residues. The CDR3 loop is CASSSLGGWDEQYF. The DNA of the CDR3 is TGTGCCAGCAGTTCTCTGGGAGGGTGGGACGAGCAGTACTTC.

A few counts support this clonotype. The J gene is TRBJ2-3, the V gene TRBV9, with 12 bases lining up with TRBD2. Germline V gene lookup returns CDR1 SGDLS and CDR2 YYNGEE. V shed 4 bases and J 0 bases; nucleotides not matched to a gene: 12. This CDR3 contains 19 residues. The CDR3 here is CASSPVGGTSGLSTDTQYF. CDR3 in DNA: TGTGCCAGCAGCCCAGTAGGAGGGACTAGCGGGCTAAGCACAGATACGCAGTATTTT.

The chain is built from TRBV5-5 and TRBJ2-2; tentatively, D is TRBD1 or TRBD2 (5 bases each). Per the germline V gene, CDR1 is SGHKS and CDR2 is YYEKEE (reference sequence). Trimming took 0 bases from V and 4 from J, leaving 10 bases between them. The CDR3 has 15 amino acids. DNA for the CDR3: TGTGCCAGCAGCTTGGAAGCAGGGAGCACCGGGGAGCTGTTTTTT. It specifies CASSLEAGSTGELFF.

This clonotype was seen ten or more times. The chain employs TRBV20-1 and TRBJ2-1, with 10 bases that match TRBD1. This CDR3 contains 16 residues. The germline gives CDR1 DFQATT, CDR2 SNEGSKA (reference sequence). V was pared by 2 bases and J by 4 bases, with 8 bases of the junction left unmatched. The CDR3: CSARPGQGIGYNEQFF. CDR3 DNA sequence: TGCAGTGCTAGACCGGGACAGGGGATCGGTTACAATGAGCAGTTCTTC.

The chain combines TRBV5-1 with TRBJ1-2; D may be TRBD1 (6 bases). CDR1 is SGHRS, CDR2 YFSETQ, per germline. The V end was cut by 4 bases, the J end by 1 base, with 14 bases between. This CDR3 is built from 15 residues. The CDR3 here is CASSPHRELNYGYTF. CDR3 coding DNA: TGCGCCAGCAGCCCACACAGGGAACTTAACTATGGCTACACCTTC.

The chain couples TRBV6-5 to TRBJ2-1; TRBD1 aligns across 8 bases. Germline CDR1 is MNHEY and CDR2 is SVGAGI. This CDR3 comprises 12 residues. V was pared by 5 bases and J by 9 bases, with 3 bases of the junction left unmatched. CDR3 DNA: TGTGCCAGCAGTCGGACAGGGATTGAGCAGTTCTTC. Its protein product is CASSRTGIEQFF.

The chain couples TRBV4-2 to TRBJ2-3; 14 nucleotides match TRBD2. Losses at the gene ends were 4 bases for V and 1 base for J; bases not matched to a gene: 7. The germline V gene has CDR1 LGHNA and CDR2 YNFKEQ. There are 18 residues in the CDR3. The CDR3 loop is CASSPRLAGGPGTDTQYF. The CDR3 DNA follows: TGTGCCAGCAGCCCGAGACTAGCGGGAGGGCCCGGCACAGATACGCAGTATTTT.

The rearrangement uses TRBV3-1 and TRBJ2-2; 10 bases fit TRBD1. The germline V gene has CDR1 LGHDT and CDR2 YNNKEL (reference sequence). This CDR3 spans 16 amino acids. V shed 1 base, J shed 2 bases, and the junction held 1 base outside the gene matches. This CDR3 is CASSQGQGANTGELFF. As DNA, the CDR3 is TGTGCCAGCAGCCAAGGACAGGGGGCAAACACCGGGGAGCTGTTTTTT.

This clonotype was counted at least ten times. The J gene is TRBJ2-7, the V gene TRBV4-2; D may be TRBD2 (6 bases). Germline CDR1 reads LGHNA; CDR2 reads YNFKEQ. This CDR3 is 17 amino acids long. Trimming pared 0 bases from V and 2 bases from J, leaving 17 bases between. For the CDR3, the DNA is TGTGCCAGCAGCCAAGATAGACGGGCGGGGCGACCCTACGAGCAGTACTTC. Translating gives CASSQDRRAGRPYEQYF.

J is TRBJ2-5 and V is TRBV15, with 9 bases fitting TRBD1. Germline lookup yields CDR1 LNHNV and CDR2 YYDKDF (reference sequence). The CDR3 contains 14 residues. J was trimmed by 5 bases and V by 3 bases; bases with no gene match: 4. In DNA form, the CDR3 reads TGTGCCACCAGCAGTGGGGACAGGGATGAGACCCAGTACTTC. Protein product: CATSSGDRDETQYF.